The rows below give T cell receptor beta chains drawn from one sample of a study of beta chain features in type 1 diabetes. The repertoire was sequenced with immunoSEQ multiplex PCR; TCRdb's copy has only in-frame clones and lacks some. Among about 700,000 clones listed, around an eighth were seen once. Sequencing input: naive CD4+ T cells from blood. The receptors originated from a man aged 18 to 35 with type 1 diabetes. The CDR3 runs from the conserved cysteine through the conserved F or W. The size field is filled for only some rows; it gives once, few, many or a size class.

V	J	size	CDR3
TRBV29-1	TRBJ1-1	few	CSVDQDVGTEAFF
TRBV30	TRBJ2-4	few	CAWNGENIQYF
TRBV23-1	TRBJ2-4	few	CASSQLPGQASHRLAKNIQYF
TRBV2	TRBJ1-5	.	CASSRDRGQPQHF
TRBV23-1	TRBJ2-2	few	CASSEVVAYAYTGELFF
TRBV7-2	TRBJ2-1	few	CASSFSAGATYNEQFF
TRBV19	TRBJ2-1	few	CASSRTFYNEQFF
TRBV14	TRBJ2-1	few	CASSPEGTHREFF
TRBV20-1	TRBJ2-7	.	CSTGRTLEQYF
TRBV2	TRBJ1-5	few	CASSGSLGQPQHF
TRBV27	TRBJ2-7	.	CASRRGTYEQYF
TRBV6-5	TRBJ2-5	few	CASSLDGGHQETQYF
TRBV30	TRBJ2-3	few	CAWIAANADTQYF
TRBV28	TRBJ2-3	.	CASSWGLSTDTQYF
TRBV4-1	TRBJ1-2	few	CASSLPQGASYGYTF
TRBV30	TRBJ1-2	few	CAWSDGYGYTF
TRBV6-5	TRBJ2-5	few	CASSYYDRGGETQYF
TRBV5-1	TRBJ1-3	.	CASSGGISGNTIYF
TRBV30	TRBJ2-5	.	CAWSGTAQETQYF
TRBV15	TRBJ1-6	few	CATSRERMTDSPLHF
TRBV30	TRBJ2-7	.	CAWSVRGEQYF
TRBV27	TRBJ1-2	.	CASRTGDGYTF
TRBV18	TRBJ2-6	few	CASSPPLAGLSGANVLTF
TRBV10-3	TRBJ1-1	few	CAISESEGSNTEAFF
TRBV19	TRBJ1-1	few	CASMAQAGGTEAFF
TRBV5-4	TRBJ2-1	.	CASSPRDRSHNEQFF
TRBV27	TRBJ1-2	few	CASSSRTGPYGYTF
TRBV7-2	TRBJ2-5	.	CASSSIIGRQETQYF
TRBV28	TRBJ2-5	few	CASSSTAGETQYF
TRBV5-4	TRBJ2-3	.	CASSARLLSQGITDTQYF
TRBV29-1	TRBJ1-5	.	CSVVAQAGQPQHF
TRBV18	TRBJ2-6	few	CASSLPHRTGANVLTF
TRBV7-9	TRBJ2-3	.	CASSPGAGPQYF
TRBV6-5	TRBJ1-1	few	CASSYPGQGGTEAFF
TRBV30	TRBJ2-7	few	CAWSVLRLSGTWGQPSSYEQYF
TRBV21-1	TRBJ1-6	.	CASSKEGTGPQNSPLHF
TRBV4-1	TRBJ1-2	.	CASSPSGRERYGYTF
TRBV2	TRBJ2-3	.	CATTRTSGEVGDTQYF
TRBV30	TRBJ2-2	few	CAWRRGSNTGELFF
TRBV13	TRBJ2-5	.	CASSTQGNQETQYF
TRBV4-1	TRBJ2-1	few	CASSQASPYNEQFF
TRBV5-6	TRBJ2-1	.	CASSGGGWAYNEQFF
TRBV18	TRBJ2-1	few	CASSPPVRLGDEQFF
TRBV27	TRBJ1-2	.	CASSLSGRGDYGYTF
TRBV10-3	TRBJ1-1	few	CAITQGQNTEAFF
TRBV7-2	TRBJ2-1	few	CASSLAVGEQFF